This T cell receptor beta chain was identified during a study of cytomegalovirus exposure and HLA in healthy donors. Germline V gives CDR1 SGHTA, CDR2 FQGNSA. The CDR3 sequence is 14 residues long. The V gene lost 5 bases and the J gene lost 5 bases, with 15 bases spanning the gap. Clones were read by immunoSEQ multiplex PCR, and TCRdb kept only the in-frame ones, dropping some. Of about 67,000 clones in the sample, less than 95% were seen once. As regards this clone: Its matching antigen is unknown.

Points from the study as a whole: It was confirmed in vitro that a few of the CMV-associated chains were specific for CMV antigens. A list of 150 to 200 TCR beta chains associated with cytomegalovirus was given. The study found most TCR sequences rare, yet found some public TCRs in many donors.

The source of this sequence is a woman between 18 and 29 years old in good health and CMV-seronegative. The sample taken for sequencing was PBMCs. This chain links TRBV7-2 with TRBJ2-5, with D perhaps matching TRBD1 (6 bases). DNA for the CDR3: TGTGCCAGCAGCAAAACAGGGCAGAAGGAGACCCAGTACTTC. Its protein is CASSKTGQKETQYF.